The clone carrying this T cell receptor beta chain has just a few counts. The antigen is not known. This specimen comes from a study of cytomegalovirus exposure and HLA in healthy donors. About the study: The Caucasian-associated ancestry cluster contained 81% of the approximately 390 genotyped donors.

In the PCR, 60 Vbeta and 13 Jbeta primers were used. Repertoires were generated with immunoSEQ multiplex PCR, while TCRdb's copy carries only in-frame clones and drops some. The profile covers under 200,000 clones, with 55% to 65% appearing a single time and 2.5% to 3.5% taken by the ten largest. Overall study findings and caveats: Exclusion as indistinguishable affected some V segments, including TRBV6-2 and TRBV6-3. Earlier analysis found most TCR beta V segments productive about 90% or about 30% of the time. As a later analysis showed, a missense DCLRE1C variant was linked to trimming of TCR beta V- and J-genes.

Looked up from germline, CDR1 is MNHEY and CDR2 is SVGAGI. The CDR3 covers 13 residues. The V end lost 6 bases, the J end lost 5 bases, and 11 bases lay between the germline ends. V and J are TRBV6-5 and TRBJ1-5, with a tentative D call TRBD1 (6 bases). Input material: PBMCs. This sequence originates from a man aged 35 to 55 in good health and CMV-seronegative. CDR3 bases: TGTGCCAGCAGCCCGGACAGAGATCAGCCCCAGCATTTT. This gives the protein CASSPDRDQPQHF.